The 30 T cell receptor beta chains given below trace back to one sample, sequenced in a study of graft-versus-host responses after intestinal transplantation. The antigens these receptors bind are not known. Sequenced by immunoSEQ multiplex PCR; TCRdb stores in-frame clones only, minus some. The table records some 100,000 clones, 90% to 95% of them present only once. The sample here was unstimulated CD8+ T cells sorted from spleen or lymph node cells, taken before transplant. These receptors came from a human donor who was the organ donor for an intestinal transplant.

The chain recombines TRBV21-1 with TRBJ2-1; no DNA check was done on the table's D call, TRBD2. TRBV21-1 is listed as a pseudogene. CDR3 length: 13 residues. The CDR3 DNA reads as TGTGCCAGGGGACTAGCGGGAGGTAGGGAGCAGTTCTTC. It is translated as CARGLAGGREQFF.

V and J are TRBV4-2 and TRBJ2-2, with 9 bases fitting TRBD2. The CDR3 runs to 18 residues. Looked up from germline, CDR1 is LGHNA and CDR2 is YNFKEQ. J gave up 5 bases and V 0 bases, and 10 bases lay outside the gene matches. CDR3 residues: CASSQDARGGQSTGELFF. CDR3 nucleotide sequence: TGTGCCAGCAGCCAAGATGCGCGGGGGGGGCAATCTACCGGGGAGCTGTTTTTT.

J is TRBJ2-3 and V is TRBV11-2; D not certain. The germline V gene has CDR1 SGHAT and CDR2 FQNNGV. The CDR3 length is 12 residues. Trimming removed 3 bases at V and 5 bases at J, with 6 bases between. CDR3 nucleotides: TGTGCCAGCAGCTTCTTTCGAGATACGCAGTATTTT. The encoded protein is CASSFFRDTQYF. The variable domain in full, with the rest retrieved from reference TRBV11-2 and TRBJ2-3, is EAGVAQSPRYKIIEKRQSVAFWCNPISGHATLYWYQQILGQGPKLLIQFQNNGVVDDSQLPKDRFSAERLKGVDSTLKIQPAKLEDSAVYLCASSFFRDTQYFGPGTRLTVL.

The chain carries TRBV27 and TRBJ1-1; D gene uncertain. V lost 7 bases and J 7 bases, leaving 22 bases between the germline ends. Germline CDR1 reads MNHEY; CDR2 reads SMNVEV (reference sequence). The CDR3 length is 15 residues. Here the CDR3 DNA reads TGTGCCAGCACTTCCCGCAGGAACGTCAAGAATGAAGCTTTCTTT. Its translation: CASTSRRNVKNEAFF.

This chain joins TRBV5-4 and TRBJ2-7; 8 nucleotides match TRBD2. Losses at the gene ends were 2 bases for V and 5 bases for J; bases not matched to a gene: 6. This CDR3 contains 14 residues. CDR1 is SGHNT, CDR2 YYREEE, per germline (reference sequence). The CDR3 region has the DNA TGTGCCAGCAGCTTAGCGGGGGCTTGGGACGAGCAGTACTTC. This codes for CASSLAGAWDEQYF. Full variable domain (remainder filled in from reference TRBV5-4 and TRBJ2-7): ETGVTQSPTHLIKTRGQQVTLRCSSQSGHNTVSWYQQALGQGPQFIFQYYREEENGRGNFPPRFSGLQFPNYSSELNVNALELDDSALYLCASSLAGAWDEQYFGPGTRLTVT.

This clone showed up just once. V gene TRBV6-1 combines with J gene TRBJ2-1; 12 bases align to TRBD2. Trimming removed 6 bases from V and 4 bases from J; junction bases left unmatched: 4. The CDR3 is 15 amino acids. Per the germline V gene, CDR1 is MNHNS and CDR2 is SASEGT. The CDR3 nucleotides are TGTGCCAGCAGAGACCTAGCGGGAGGGTACAATGAGCAGTTCTTC. Protein sequence: CASRDLAGGYNEQFF.

V is TRBV29-1 and J is TRBJ1-2, with D possibly being TRBD1 (6 bases). CDR1 is SQVTM and CDR2 is ANQGSEA in the germline V gene. The V end was cut by 6 bases, the J end by 2 bases, with 10 bases between. CDR3 length: 12 residues. The CDR3 protein is CSVNRENYGYTF. As DNA, the CDR3 is TGCAGCGTAAACAGGGAGAACTATGGCTACACCTTC.

This clone was found once. The chain couples TRBV30 to TRBJ2-1, with D perhaps TRBD1 (5 bases). The V end was cut by 5 bases, the J end by 0 bases, with 8 bases between. The CDR3 totals 13 residues. Germline CDR1 GTSNPN, CDR2 SVGIG (reference sequence). CDR3 sequence: CAWQGSSYNEQFF. CDR3 nucleotide sequence: TGTGCCTGGCAGGGCAGCTCCTACAATGAGCAGTTCTTC.

The genes are TRBV7-2 and TRBJ2-1, with TRBD1 matching over 8 bases. The CDR3 is 15 amino acids. V shed 3 bases, J shed 8 bases, and the junction held 9 bases outside the gene matches. CDR1 and CDR2 (germline): SGHTA, FQGNSA. The CDR3 spells CASSFDRGLRDEQFF. The CDR3 DNA follows: TGTGCCAGCAGCTTCGACAGGGGTCTCAGAGATGAGCAGTTCTTC.

This CDR3 reads CASSILGTEAFF. Here the CDR3 DNA reads TGTGCCAGTAGTATTCTCGGGACAGAAGCTTTCTTT. The chain combines TRBV19 with TRBJ1-1; maybe TRBD1 (6 bases). Germline values: CDR1 LNHDA, CDR2 SQIVND (reference sequence). The CDR3 runs 12 residues. V lost 3 bases and J lost 8, with 10 bases in between.

This chain joins TRBV28 and TRBJ1-5, with D possibly being TRBD1 (6 bases). Germline CDR1 MDHEN, CDR2 SYDVKM. V was shortened by 5 bases and J by 2 bases, with 25 bases between the two germline ends. The CDR3 covers 19 residues. The CDR3 sequence: CASSLGTTGPEGGNQPQHF. The CDR3 region has the DNA TGTGCCAGCAGTCTGGGGACTACGGGACCCGAGGGGGGCAATCAGCCCCAGCATTTT.

This chain links TRBV4-2 with TRBJ2-7; D is unresolved. The CDR3 contains 13 residues. V lost 1 base to trimming and J lost 0 bases, with 4 bases between them. Germline CDR1 LGHNA, CDR2 YNFKEQ. The CDR3 DNA is TGTGCCAGCAGCCAAGGTAGCTCCTACGAGCAGTACTTC. It specifies CASSQGSSYEQYF.

This clone has a single count. The CDR3 protein is CASSLEGLAVYNEQFF. Written as DNA, the CDR3 is TGCGCCAGCAGCTTGGAGGGACTAGCGGTATACAATGAGCAGTTCTTC. The chain uses TRBV5-1 and TRBJ2-1, with TRBD2 identical over 11 bases. The J segment lost 4 bases and the V segment lost 0 bases, leaving 3 bases of the junction unmatched. The germline V gene has CDR1 SGHRS and CDR2 YFSETQ. CDR3 length: 16 residues.

The rearrangement uses TRBV4-1 and TRBJ2-1, with TRBD2 matching over 7 bases. CDR3 length: 15 amino acids. The germline CDR1 and CDR2 sequences are MGHRA and YSYEKL. V was clipped by 7 bases and J by 7 bases; unmatched bases: 13. The CDR3 loop is CASTPIPTSTNEQFF. For the CDR3, the DNA is TGCGCCAGCACCCCAATCCCGACTAGCACAAATGAGCAGTTCTTC.

The V call is TRBV15, the J call TRBJ1-1; 8 bases are a match to TRBD1. The germline CDR1 and CDR2 sequences are LNHNV and YYDKDF (reference sequence). The CDR3 loop spans 15 amino acids. The V gene end was trimmed by 0 bases and the J gene end by 5 bases; junction bases not matched to a gene: 5. As DNA, the CDR3 is TGTGCCACCAGCAGAGACAGGGGGCGTCGGACTGAAGCTTTCTTT. This translates into CATSRDRGRRTEAFF.

The rearrangement uses TRBV6-4 and TRBJ2-3; possible D gene TRBD2, 6 bases. The germline V gene has CDR1 MRHNA and CDR2 SNTAGT. The CDR3 spans 15 residues. Trimming removed 2 bases from V and 0 bases from J, with 9 bases in between. The CDR3 loop reads CASSDGAGSTDTQYF. The DNA for the CDR3 is TGTGCCAGCAGTGACGGCGCGGGAAGCACAGATACGCAGTATTTT.

The chain combines TRBV27 with TRBJ2-7; 7 positions match TRBD2. Losses at the gene ends were 3 bases for V and 7 bases for J; bases not matched to a gene: 12. Germline CDR1 is MNHEY and CDR2 is SMNVEV (reference sequence). The CDR3 totals 15 residues. CDR3 protein: CASSFWGGSTGEQYF. CDR3 sequence (DNA): TGTGCCAGCAGTTTTTGGGGCGGGAGTACGGGAGAGCAGTACTTC.

The chain uses TRBV7-3 and TRBJ2-3; TRBD2 is a possible D gene (5 bases). Trimming pared 5 bases from V and 4 bases from J, leaving 13 bases between. This CDR3 is 14 amino acids long. Germline CDR1 reads SGHTA; CDR2 reads FQGTGA. In nucleotides, the CDR3 is TGTGCCAGCAGCCCGGGAACCCTGGCAGATACGCAGTATTTT. Encoded protein: CASSPGTLADTQYF.

The chain is built from TRBV6-4 and TRBJ2-1; 10 bases agree with TRBD2. This CDR3 region has 14 residues. Trimming removed 3 bases from V and 9 bases from J; junction bases left unmatched: 5. Germline CDR1 reads MRHNA; CDR2 reads SNTAGT. CDR3 coding DNA: TGTGCCAGCAGTGAATCACTAGCGGGATCTGAGCAGTTCTTC. Amino acids: CASSESLAGSEQFF.

The genes are TRBV9 and TRBJ1-4; TRBD1 agrees at 12 bases. CDR1 is SGDLS, CDR2 YYNGEE, per germline. This CDR3 has 19 residues. J lost 2 bases, V lost 6 bases, and 14 bases had no gene match. The CDR3 sequence is CASTPPGQGAKGTNEKLFF. CDR3 DNA: TGTGCCAGCACCCCGCCGGGACAGGGGGCGAAAGGGACTAATGAAAAACTGTTTTTT.

This chain connects TRBV10-3 to TRBJ2-6; unclear D gene. The CDR3 covers 14 residues. CDR1 and CDR2 from the germline V gene are ENHRY and SYGVKD. Trimming left V 7 bases short and J 4 bases short, with 11 bases between. Here the CDR3 reads CAINPKAGANVLTF. CDR3 DNA: TGTGCCATCAATCCAAAAGCGGGGGCCAACGTCCTGACTTTC.

This chain connects TRBV9 to TRBJ2-3, with 8 positions matching TRBD1. The CDR3 length is 15 residues. The V gene's germline CDR1 is SGDLS and CDR2 YYNGEE. J lost 4 bases, V lost 1 base, and 5 bases had no gene match. CDR3 protein: CASSVPGTGADTQYF. The CDR3 DNA follows: TGTGCCAGCAGCGTACCCGGGACAGGTGCAGATACGCAGTATTTT.

The chain has TRBV2 and TRBJ2-6, with D possibly TRBD2 on 6 matching bases. The CDR3 is 15 residues long. Germline V gene lookup returns CDR1 SNHLY and CDR2 FYNNEI. Trimming removed 10 bases at V and 0 bases at J, with 13 bases between. The CDR3 here is CATVGGPSGANVLTF. As DNA, the CDR3 is TGTGCCACGGTGGGGGGACCCTCTGGGGCCAACGTCCTGACTTTC.

V gene TRBV4-1 combines with J gene TRBJ1-1; weak D call: TRBD1 (5 bases). Per germline, CDR1 MGHRA and CDR2 YSYEKL. Trimming left V 1 base short and J 1 base short, with 10 bases between. There are 15 residues in the CDR3. The CDR3 DNA reads as TGCGCCAGCAGCCAAGTAGGGGTCGCGAACACTGAAGCTTTCTTT. This gives the protein CASSQVGVANTEAFF.

The rearrangement links TRBV4-1 to TRBJ2-1, with 16 bases fitting TRBD2. Unmatched junction bases numbered 6, after V lost 4 bases and J lost 6 bases. Germline V gene data show CDR1 as MGHRA and CDR2 as YSYEKL. CDR3 size: 17 residues. CDR3 loop: CASSPGTSGRAPNEQFF. Written as DNA, the CDR3 is TGCGCCAGCAGCCCGGGGACTAGCGGGAGGGCCCCCAATGAGCAGTTCTTC.

The rearrangement links TRBV7-9 to TRBJ2-2; TRBD2 agrees at 13 bases. V gave up 5 bases and J gave up 2 bases; unmatched junction bases: 5. The CDR3 is 17 amino acids. Germline values: CDR1 SEHNR, CDR2 FQNEAQ (reference sequence). The DNA of the CDR3 is TGTGCCAGCAGCGCTCGGACTAGCGGGAGTAACACCGGGGAGCTGTTTTTT. Translation gives CASSARTSGSNTGELFF.

The chain carries TRBV5-1 and TRBJ1-2; 7 bases fit TRBD1. The CDR3 spans 15 residues. Germline assignment: CDR1 SGHRS and CDR2 YFSETQ. V lost 0 bases and J lost 6; bases outside the gene matches: 8. The CDR3 reads CASSLVDGTANGYTF. CDR3 in DNA: TGCGCCAGCAGCTTGGTCGATGGGACAGCGAATGGCTACACCTTC.

V is TRBV27 and J is TRBJ1-6; D remains unclear. This CDR3 is 19 amino acids long. Trimming removed 5 bases at V and 0 bases at J, with 20 bases between. In germline, CDR1 is MNHEY, CDR2 SMNVEV (reference sequence). CDR3 region: CASSPTDQVAGSYNSPLHF. The CDR3 nucleotides read TGTGCCAGCAGTCCTACCGATCAGGTGGCAGGCTCCTATAATTCACCCCTCCACTTT.

The chain employs TRBV5-5 and TRBJ1-3; D unresolved. Trimming cost V 1 base and J 4 bases, with 12 bases left between them. The CDR3 length is 15 residues. The germline V gene encodes CDR1 SGHKS and CDR2 YYEKEE (reference sequence). This CDR3 is CASSLLSGSGNTIYF. For the CDR3, the DNA is TGTGCCAGCAGCTTGTTGTCGGGTTCCGGAAACACCATATATTTT.

V gene TRBV4-2 combines with J gene TRBJ2-7; 9 nucleotides align to TRBD2. The CDR3 spans 15 residues. The trim removed 3 bases at V and 1 base at J, leaving 4 bases unmatched. Per the germline V gene, CDR1 is LGHNA and CDR2 is YNFKEQ. Here the CDR3 DNA reads TGTGCCAGCAGCCACCAAGCGGGAGGTTCCTACGAGCAGTACTTC. Amino acid sequence: CASSHQAGGSYEQYF.